This TCR beta chain was sequenced in a study of T cells in Graves' hyperthyroidism and ophthalmopathy. Study findings and constraints: By a 13 V-J model, ophthalmopathy was set apart from stable hyperthyroidism.

TCR beta CDR3 regions were amplified from RNA. TCR CDR3 regions were first amplified by RT-PCR with HTBI primers. TCRdb fed the multiplex PCR reads into MiXCR, producing one record per CDR3 protein. Here the sample spans around 600,000 distinct CDR3 sequences, more than 14% being singletons. Germline CDR1 reads MNHNS; CDR2 reads SASEGT. This CDR3 comprises 13 residues. Trimming removed 10 bases at V and 4 bases at J, with 15 bases between. Exclusion criteria comprised uncontrolled infection, other autoimmune disease, pregnancy or lactation. Diagnoses were established using clinical symptoms, serum thyroxine and TRAb, thyroid ultrasound and orbital computed tomography. As for this clonotype: Its target is not known.

The rearrangement joins TRBV6-1 to TRBJ2-3; D might be TRBD1 or TRBD2, each matching 5 bases. This receptor was taken from a woman between 50 and 59 years old with Graves' ophthalmopathy. Material: blood. The CDR3 DNA reads TGTGCCACACACTTTGGGGGAGCAGATACGCAGTATTTT. Residues: CATHFGGADTQYF.